This record concerns one T cell receptor beta chain sequence. Its antigen is undetermined. Germline loops: CDR1 MGHRA, CDR2 YSYEKL. V lost 3 bases to trimming and J lost 5 bases, with 17 bases between them. The CDR3 is made up of 15 amino acids. These data originate in a study of cytomegalovirus exposure and HLA in healthy donors. Study-wide points: The authors excluded some V segments, including TRBV6-2 and TRBV6-3, as indistinguishable.

The PCR was carried out with 60 Vbeta primers and 13 Jbeta primers. The data were produced by immunoSEQ multiplex PCR, yet TCRdb's version contains in-frame clones alone and is incomplete. The sample has 90,000 to 120,000 clones; 74% are singletons. The receptor comes from a middle-aged woman in good health and CMV-seropositive. The sequencing sample was made of PBMCs. This sequence joins TRBV4-1 and TRBJ2-7; tentative D call: TRBD1 (6 bases). CDR3: CASSHTYRESDEQYF. Here the CDR3 DNA reads TGCGCCAGCAGCCACACTTACAGGGAATCCGACGAGCAGTACTTC.